This T cell receptor (beta chain) was observed in a study of siplizumab effects on memory and regulatory T cells. The repertoire was sequenced with immunoSEQ multiplex PCR; TCRdb's copy has only in-frame clones and lacks some. Of 95,000 to 110,000 clones in the sample, about 93% were seen once. The V end was cut by 3 bases, the J end by 5 bases, with 13 bases between. Germline values: CDR1 GTSNPN, CDR2 SVGIG (reference sequence). The CDR3 extends over 13 amino acids. The sample holds a few counts of this clone. The sequenced sample was Tregs sorted from blood. This chain uses TRBV30 with TRBJ1-1; D gene ambiguous. This TCR came from a human donor in good health. The CDR3 reads CAWSKRIPTEAFF. The CDR3 DNA is TGTGCCTGGAGCAAAAGAATCCCAACTGAAGCTTTCTTT.